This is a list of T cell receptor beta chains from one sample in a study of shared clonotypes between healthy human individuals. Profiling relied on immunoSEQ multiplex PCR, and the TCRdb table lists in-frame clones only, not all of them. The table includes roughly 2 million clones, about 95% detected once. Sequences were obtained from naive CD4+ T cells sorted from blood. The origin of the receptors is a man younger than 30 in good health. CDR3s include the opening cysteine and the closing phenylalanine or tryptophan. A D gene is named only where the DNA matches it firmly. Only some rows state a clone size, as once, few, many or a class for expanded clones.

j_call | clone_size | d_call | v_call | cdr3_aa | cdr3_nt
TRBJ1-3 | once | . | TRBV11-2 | CASSLVGNTIYF | TGTGCCAGCAGCTTAGTGGGAAACACCATATATTTT
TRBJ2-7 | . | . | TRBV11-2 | CASSLLWDFAYEQYF | TGTGCCAGCAGCTTACTTTGGGACTTCGCCTACGAGCAGTACTTC
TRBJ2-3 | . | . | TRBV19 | CASSIGAYTDTQYF | TGTGCCAGTAGTATAGGGGCTTACACAGATACGCAGTATTTT
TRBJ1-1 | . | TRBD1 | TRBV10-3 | CATRQGNTEAFF | TGTGCCACCCGACAGGGTAACACTGAAGCTTTCTTT
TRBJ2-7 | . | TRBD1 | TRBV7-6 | CASSLRSGTVTYEQYF | TGTGCCAGCAGCCTACGATCCGGGACAGTTACCTACGAGCAGTACTTC
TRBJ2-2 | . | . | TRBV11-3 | CASSSGASNTGELFF | TGTGCCAGCAGCTCCGGGGCATCGAACACCGGGGAGCTGTTTTTT
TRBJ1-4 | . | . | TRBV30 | CAWSVSRTALYEKLFF | TGTGCCTGGAGTGTAAGCAGGACAGCCCTTTATGAAAAACTGTTTTTT
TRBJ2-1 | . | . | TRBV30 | CAWGPDMNEQFF | TGTGCCTGGGGACCAGATATGAATGAGCAGTTCTTC
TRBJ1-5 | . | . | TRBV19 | CASRIGVSNQPQHF | TGTGCCAGTAGGATCGGGGTTAGCAATCAGCCCCAGCATTTT
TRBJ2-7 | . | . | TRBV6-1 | CASRPFDRTYEQYF | TGTGCCAGCAGACCTTTTGACAGGACCTACGAGCAGTACTTC
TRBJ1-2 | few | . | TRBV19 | CASSEGRNYGYTF | TGTGCCAGTAGCGAGGGGCGCAACTATGGCTACACCTTC